This T cell receptor beta chain was identified during a study of blood T cell repertoires in COVID-19. Only in-frame clones appear in the TCRdb table, and some are missing; sequencing was by immunoSEQ multiplex PCR. The table has more than 95,000 clones, 70% to 85% seen once; the top ten hold under 3%. CDR1 and CDR2 (germline): MNHEY, SVGAGI. This CDR3 comprises 11 residues. Trimming stripped 6 bases from V and 4 bases from J, with 4 bases between. This receptor was taken from a man between 45 and 60 years old with acute or convalescent COVID-19. This chain links TRBV6-5 with TRBJ1-5; no firm D call. Sequencing was carried out using peripheral blood. The CDR3 protein is CASSQNQPQHF. The CDR3 DNA reads as TGTGCCAGCAGCCAAAATCAGCCCCAGCATTTT.